This TCR beta chain is drawn from a study of blood T cell repertoires in COVID-19. Across the whole study: Some COVID-19 samples were acute and others convalescent; all came from the United States, Italy and Spain. PBMCs, B-cell-depleted T cells, or T cells provided the cDNA or gDNA that made up the material.

Patients from Seattle were sampled longitudinally, starting during active infection. Trimming took 5 bases from V and 6 from J, leaving 14 bases between them. The length of the CDR3 is 13 residues. CDR1 and CDR2 (germline): SGHNT, YENEEA. In the original processing: Amplification of reference gene primers provided the estimated nucleated cell counts. Produced via immunoSEQ multiplex PCR; TCRdb's table is partial and in-frame only. V, J and clone size derive from that table, while D and trimming were established from the DNA sequence. The sample lists 150,000 or so clones, approximately 84% seen once, with around 5% in the top ten.

This chain uses TRBV11-3 with TRBJ2-7; tentative D call: TRBD1 (6 bases). The TCR comes from a woman in her 50s with COVID-19, enrolled during active disease. Sample: peripheral blood. In nucleotides, the CDR3 is TGTGCCAGCAGCCTCCAAGCAGGGGTCGAGCAGTACTTC. Amino acid sequence: CASSLQAGVEQYF.